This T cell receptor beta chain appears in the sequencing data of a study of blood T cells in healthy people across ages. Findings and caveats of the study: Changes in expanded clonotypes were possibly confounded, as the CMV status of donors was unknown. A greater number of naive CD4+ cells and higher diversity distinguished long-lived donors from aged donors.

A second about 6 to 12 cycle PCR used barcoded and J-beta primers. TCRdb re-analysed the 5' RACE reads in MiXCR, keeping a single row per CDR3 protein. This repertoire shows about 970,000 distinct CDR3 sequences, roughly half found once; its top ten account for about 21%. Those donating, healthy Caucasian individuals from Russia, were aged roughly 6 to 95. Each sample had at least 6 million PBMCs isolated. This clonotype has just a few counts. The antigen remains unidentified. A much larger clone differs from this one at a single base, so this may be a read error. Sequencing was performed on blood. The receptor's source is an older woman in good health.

The CDR3 bases are TGCAGTGCTAGGGACCAGGGGGCGCCCATCTACAATGAGCAGTACTTC. It encodes CSARDQGAPIYNEQYF. This chain links TRBV20-1 with TRBJ2-1; TRBD1 aligns across 8 bases. The last part of the DNA fits TRBJ2-7 better; the J call may be wrong. Per the germline V gene, CDR1 is DFQATT and CDR2 is SNEGSKA (reference sequence). The CDR3 is 16 amino acids.